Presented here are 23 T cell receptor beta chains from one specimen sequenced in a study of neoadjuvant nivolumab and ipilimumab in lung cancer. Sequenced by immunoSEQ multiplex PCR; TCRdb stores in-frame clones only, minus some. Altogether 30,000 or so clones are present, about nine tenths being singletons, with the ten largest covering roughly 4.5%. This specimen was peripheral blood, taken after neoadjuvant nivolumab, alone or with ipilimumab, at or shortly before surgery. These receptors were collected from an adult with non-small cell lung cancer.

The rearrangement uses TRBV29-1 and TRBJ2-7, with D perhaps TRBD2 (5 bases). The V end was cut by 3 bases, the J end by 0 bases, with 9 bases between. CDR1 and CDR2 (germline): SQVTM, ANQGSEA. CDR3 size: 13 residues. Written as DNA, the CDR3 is TGCAGCGTTGAGGTGGGGAGCTCCTACGAGCAGTACTTC. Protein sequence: CSVEVGSSYEQYF.

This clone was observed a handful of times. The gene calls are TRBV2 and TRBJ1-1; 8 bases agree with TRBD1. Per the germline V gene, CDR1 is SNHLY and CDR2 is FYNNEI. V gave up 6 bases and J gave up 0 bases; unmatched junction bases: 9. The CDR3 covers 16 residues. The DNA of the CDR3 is TGTGCCAGCAGCCTGGACAGGGATAAATTGAACACTGAAGCTTTCTTT. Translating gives CASSLDRDKLNTEAFF.

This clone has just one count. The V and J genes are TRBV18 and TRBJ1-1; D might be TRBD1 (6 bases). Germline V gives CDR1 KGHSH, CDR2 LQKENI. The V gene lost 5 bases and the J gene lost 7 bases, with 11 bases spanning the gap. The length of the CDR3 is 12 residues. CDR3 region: CASSLGAVEAFF. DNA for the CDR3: TGTGCCAGCTCATTGGGGGCAGTTGAAGCTTTCTTT.

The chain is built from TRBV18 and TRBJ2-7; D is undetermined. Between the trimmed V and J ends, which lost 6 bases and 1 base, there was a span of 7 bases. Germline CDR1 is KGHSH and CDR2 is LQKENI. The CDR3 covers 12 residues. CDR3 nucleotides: TGTGCCAGCTCCGAATCTTCCTACGAGCAGTACTTC. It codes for CASSESSYEQYF.

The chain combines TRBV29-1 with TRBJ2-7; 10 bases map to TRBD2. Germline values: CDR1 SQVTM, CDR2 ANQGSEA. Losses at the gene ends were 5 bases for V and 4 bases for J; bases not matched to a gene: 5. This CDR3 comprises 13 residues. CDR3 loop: CSVLAGGLYEQYF. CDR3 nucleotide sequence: TGCAGCGTTTTAGCGGGGGGATTATACGAGCAGTACTTC.

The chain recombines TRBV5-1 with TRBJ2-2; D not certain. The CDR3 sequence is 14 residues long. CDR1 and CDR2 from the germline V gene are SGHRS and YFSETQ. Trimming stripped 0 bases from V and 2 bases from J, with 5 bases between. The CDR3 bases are TGCGCCAGCAGCTTGGGCTTTAACACCGGGGAGCTGTTTTTT. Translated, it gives CASSLGFNTGELFF.

This CDR3 is CASSLAFGFRTDTQYF. CDR3 DNA: TGCGCCAGCAGCTTGGCCTTTGGATTCCGCACAGATACGCAGTATTTT. The rearrangement links TRBV5-1 to TRBJ2-3; D remains unclear. The germline V gene has CDR1 SGHRS and CDR2 YFSETQ. Trimming pared 0 bases from V and 1 base from J, leaving 12 bases between. The CDR3 consists of 16 residues. Based on the CDR3 plus reference TRBV5-1 and TRBJ2-3, the full variable domain is KAGVTQTPRYLIKTRGQQVTLSCSPISGHRSVSWYQQTPGQGLQFLFEYFSETQRNKGNFPGRFSGRQFSNSRSEMNVSTLELGDSALYLCASSLAFGFRTDTQYFGPGTRLTVL.

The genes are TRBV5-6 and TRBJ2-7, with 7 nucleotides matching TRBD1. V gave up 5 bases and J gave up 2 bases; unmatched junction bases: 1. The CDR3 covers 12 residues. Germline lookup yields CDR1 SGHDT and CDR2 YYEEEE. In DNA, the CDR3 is TGTGCCAGCAGGGGACAGCCCTACGAGCAGTACTTC. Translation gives CASRGQPYEQYF.

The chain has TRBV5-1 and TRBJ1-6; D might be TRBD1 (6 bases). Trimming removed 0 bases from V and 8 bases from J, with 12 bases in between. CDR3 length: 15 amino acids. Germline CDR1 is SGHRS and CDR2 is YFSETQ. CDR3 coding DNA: TGCGCCAGCAGCTTGGCAGGGGCGGGTTATTCACCCCTCCACTTT. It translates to CASSLAGAGYSPLHF.

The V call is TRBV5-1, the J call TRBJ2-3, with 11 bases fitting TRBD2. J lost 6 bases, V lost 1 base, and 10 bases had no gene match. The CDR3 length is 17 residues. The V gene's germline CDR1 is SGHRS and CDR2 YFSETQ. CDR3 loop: CASSLTPSGGLADTQYF. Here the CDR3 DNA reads TGCGCCAGCAGCTTGACGCCTAGCGGGGGGCTCGCTGATACGCAGTATTTT.

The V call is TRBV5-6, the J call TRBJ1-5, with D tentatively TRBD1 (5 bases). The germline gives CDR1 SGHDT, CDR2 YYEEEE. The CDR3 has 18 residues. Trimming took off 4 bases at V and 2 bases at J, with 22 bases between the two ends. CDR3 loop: CASSLGGVGYSGNQPQHF. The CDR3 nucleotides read TGTGCCAGCAGCCTCGGAGGGGTCGGATATAGCGGCAATCAGCCCCAGCATTTT.

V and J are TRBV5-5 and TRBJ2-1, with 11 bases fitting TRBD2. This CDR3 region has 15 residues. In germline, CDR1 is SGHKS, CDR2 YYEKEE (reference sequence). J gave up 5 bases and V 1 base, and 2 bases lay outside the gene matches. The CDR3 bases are TGTGCCAGCAGCTTGCTAGCGGGGGGTGACAATGAGCAGTTCTTC. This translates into CASSLLAGGDNEQFF.

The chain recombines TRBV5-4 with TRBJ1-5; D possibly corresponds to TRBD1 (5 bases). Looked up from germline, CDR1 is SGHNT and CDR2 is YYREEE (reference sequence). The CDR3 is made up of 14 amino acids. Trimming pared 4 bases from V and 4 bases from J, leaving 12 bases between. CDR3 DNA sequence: TGTGCCAGCAGCCCCGGGACGGGAAATCAGCCCCAGCATTTT. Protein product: CASSPGTGNQPQHF.

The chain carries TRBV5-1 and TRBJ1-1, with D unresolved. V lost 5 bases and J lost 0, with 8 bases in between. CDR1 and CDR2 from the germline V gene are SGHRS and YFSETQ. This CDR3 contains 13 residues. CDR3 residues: CASSRGLNTEAFF. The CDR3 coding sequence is TGCGCCAGCAGTCGAGGGTTGAACACTGAAGCTTTCTTT.

CDR3 DNA: TGTGCCAGCAGTTCGGACAAACGAGAGACCCAGTACTTC. This sequence encodes CASSSDKRETQYF. This chain uses TRBV27 with TRBJ2-5, with D perhaps TRBD1 (5 bases). CDR1 MNHEY and CDR2 SMNVEV come from the germline V gene (reference sequence). V was shortened by 4 bases and J by 4 bases, with 10 bases between the two germline ends. The CDR3 runs to 13 residues.

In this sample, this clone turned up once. CDR3 nucleotides: TGTGCCAGCAGCCCTAGCCCCAATTATGGCTACACCTTC. This sequence encodes CASSPSPNYGYTF. The V call is TRBV7-2, the J call TRBJ1-2, with D unresolved. CDR3 length: 13 amino acids. Trimming stripped 5 bases from V and 5 bases from J, with 12 bases between. Germline values: CDR1 SGHTA, CDR2 FQGNSA.

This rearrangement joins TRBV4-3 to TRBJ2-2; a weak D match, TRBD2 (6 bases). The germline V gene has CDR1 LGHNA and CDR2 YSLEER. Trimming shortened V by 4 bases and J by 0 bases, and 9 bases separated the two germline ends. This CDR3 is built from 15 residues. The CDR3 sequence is CASSLQRANTGELFF. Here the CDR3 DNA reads TGCGCCAGCAGCCTGCAGCGGGCGAACACCGGGGAGCTGTTTTTT.

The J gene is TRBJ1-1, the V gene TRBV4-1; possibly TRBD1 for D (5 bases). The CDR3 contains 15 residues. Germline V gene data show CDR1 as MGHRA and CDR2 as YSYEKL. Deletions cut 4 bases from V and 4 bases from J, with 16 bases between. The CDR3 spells CASSLLRVGGTEAFF. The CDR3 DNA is TGCGCCAGCAGCCTCCTCAGGGTCGGGGGCACTGAAGCTTTCTTT.

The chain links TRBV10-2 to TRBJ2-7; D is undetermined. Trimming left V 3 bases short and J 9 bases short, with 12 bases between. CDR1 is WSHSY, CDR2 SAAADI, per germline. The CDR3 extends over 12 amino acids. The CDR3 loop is CASSEKATGQYF. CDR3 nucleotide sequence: TGCGCCAGCAGTGAAAAGGCTACTGGGCAGTACTTC.

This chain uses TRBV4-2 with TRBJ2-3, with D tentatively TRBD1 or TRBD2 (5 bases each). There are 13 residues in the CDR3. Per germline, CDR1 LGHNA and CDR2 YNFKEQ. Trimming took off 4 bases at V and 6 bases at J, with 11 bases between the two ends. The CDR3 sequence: CASSRTEGDTQYF. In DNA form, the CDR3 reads TGTGCCAGCAGCCGAACTGAGGGGGATACGCAGTATTTT.

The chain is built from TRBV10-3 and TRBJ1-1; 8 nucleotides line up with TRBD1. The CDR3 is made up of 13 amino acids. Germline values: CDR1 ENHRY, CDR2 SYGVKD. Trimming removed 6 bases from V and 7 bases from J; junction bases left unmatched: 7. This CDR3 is CAISDRDRSEAFF. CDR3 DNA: TGTGCCATCAGCGACCGGGACAGGAGTGAAGCTTTCTTT.

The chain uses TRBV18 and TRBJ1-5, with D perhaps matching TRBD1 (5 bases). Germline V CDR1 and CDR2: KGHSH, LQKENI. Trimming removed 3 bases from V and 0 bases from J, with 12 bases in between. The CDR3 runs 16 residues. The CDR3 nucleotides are TGTGCCAGCTCACCCTACGGGACGGATAGCAATCAGCCCCAGCATTTT. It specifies CASSPYGTDSNQPQHF.

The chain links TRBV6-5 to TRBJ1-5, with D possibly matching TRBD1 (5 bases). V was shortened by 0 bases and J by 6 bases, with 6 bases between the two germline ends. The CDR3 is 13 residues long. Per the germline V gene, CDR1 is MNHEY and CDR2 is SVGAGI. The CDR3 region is CASSYSRGQPQHF. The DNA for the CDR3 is TGTGCCAGCAGTTACTCGAGGGGTCAGCCCCAGCATTTT.